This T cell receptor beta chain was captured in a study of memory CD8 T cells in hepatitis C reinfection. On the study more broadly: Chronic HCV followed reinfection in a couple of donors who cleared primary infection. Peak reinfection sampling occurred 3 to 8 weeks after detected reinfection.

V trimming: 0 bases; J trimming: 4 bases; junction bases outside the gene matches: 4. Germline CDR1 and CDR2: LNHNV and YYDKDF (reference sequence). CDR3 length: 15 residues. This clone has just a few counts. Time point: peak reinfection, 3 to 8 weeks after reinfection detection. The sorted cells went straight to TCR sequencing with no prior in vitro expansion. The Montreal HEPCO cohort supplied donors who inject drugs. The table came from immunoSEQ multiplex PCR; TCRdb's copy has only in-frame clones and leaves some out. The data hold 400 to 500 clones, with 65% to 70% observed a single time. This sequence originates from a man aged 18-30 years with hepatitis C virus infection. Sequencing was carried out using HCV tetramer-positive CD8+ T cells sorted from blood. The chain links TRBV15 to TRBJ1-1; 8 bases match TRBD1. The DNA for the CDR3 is TGTGCCACCAGCAGAGACAGGGGGCGAGGCACTGAAGCTTTCTTT. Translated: CATSRDRGRGTEAFF.